This TCR beta chain was captured by sequencing in a study of blood T cell repertoires in COVID-19. As for the study in general: Collection of acute and convalescent COVID-19 samples took place in the United States, Italy and Spain. The cDNA or gDNA used as material had been derived from T cells, B-cell-depleted T cells, or PBMCs.

This CDR3 has 15 residues. V gave up 6 bases and J gave up 6 bases; unmatched junction bases: 14. The germline CDR1 and CDR2 sequences are MNHEY and SVGAGI. Under the authors' procedure: Amplifying reference gene primers gave estimates of nucleated cell counts. The method was immunoSEQ multiplex PCR; TCRdb's version includes in-frame clones alone and lacks a portion of them. The V and J calls and clone size were taken over from that table, and D and trimming were inferred from the DNA. The sample carries tens of thousands of clones, approximately 88% recorded once. The sequence was collected from a human donor with active COVID-19. The donor label of this sample is uncertain. Material: peripheral blood. The J gene is TRBJ2-7, the V gene TRBV6-5; 7 bases map to TRBD1. This CDR3 is CASSRDSFFAGEQYF. CDR3 nucleotides: TGTGCCAGCAGCCGGGACAGTTTTTTCGCTGGCGAGCAGTACTTC.